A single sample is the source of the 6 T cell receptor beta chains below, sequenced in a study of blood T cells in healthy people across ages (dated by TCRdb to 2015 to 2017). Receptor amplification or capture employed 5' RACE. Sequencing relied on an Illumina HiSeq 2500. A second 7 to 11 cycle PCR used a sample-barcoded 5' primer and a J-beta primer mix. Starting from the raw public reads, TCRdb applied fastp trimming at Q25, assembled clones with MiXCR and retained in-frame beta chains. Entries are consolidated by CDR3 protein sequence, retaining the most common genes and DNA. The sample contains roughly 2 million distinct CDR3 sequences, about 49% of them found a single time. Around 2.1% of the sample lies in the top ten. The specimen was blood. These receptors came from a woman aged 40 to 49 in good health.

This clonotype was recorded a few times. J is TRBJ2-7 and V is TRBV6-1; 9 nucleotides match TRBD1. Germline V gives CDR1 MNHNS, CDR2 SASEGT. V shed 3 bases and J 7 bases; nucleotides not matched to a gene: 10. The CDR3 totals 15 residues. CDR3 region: CASSDLGTGKYEQYF. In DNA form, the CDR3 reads TGTGCCAGCAGTGACCTCGGGACAGGGAAATATGAGCAGTACTTC.

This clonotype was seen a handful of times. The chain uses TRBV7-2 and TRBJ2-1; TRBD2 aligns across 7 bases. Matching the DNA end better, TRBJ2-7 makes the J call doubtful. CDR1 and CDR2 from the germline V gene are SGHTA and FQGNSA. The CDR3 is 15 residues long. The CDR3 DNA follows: TGTGCCAGCAGCCAGGGACTACACTCCTACAATGAGCAGTACTTC. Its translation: CASSQGLHSYNEQYF.

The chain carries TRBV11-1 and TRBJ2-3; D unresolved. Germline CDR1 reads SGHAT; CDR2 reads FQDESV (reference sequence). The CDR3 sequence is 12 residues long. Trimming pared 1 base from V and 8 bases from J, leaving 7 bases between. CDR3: CASSLVGITQYF. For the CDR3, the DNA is TGTGCCAGCAGCTTAGTAGGAATTACGCAGTATTTT.

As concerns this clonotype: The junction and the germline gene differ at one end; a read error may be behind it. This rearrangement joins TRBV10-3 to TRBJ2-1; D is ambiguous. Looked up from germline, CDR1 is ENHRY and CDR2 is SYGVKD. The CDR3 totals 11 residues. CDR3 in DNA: TGTGCCATCAGTGATATCAATGGGCAGTTCTTC. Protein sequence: CAISDINGQFF.

The CDR3 DNA is TGTGCCAGCAGTTACGGGTTCACCTACGAGCAGTACTTC. This encodes CASSYGFTYEQYF. The chain links TRBV6-2 or TRBV6-3 to TRBJ2-7; D is unclear. The CDR3 totals 13 residues. Germline CDR1 is MNHEY and CDR2 is SVGEGT. The ends were cut back, 2 bases at V and 2 bases at J, with 7 bases in the middle.

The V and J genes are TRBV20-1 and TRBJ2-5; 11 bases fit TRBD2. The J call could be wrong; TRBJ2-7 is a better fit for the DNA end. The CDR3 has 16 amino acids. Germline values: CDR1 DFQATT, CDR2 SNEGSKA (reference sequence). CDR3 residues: CSARLAGGQSSPEQYF. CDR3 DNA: TGCAGTGCTAGATTAGCGGGGGGGCAATCCTCCCCCGAGCAGTACTTC.